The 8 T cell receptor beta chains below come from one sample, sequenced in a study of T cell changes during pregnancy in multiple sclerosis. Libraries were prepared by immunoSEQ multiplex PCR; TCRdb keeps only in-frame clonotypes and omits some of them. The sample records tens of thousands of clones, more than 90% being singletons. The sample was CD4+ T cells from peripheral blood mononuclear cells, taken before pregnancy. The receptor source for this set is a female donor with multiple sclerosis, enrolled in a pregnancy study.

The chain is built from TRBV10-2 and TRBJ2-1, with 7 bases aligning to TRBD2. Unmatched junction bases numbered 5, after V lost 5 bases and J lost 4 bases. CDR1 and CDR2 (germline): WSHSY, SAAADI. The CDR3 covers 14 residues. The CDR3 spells CASSLAALYNEQFF. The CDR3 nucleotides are TGCGCCAGCAGTCTAGCGGCCCTTTACAATGAGCAGTTCTTC.

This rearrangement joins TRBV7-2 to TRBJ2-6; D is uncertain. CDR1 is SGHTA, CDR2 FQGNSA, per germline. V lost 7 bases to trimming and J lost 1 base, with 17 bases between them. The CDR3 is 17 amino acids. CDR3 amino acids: CASKEQAASSGANVLTF. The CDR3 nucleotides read TGTGCCAGCAAAGAGCAGGCCGCCAGTTCTGGGGCCAACGTCCTGACTTTC.

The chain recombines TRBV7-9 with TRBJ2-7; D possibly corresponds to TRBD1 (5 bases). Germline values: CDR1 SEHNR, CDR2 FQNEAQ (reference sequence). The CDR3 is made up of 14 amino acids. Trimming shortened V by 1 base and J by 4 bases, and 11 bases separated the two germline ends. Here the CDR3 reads CASSLGGVLYEQYF. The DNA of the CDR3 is TGTGCCAGCAGCTTAGGGGGCGTGTTATACGAGCAGTACTTC.

CDR3: CASSIPGLLQPQHF. The CDR3 DNA is TGTGCCAGTAGTATACCGGGACTCCTCCAGCCCCAGCATTTT. The chain has TRBV19 and TRBJ1-5; weak D call: TRBD1 (5 bases). The germline gives CDR1 LNHDA, CDR2 SQIVND (reference sequence). Trimming took off 2 bases at V and 7 bases at J, with 12 bases between the two ends. The CDR3 sequence is 14 residues long.

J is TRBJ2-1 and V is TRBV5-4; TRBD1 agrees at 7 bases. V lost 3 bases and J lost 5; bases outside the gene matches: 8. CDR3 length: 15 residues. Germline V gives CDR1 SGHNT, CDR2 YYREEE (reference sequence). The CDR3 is CASSSGTDQNNEQFF. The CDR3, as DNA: TGTGCCAGCAGCTCCGGGACAGACCAGAACAATGAGCAGTTCTTC.

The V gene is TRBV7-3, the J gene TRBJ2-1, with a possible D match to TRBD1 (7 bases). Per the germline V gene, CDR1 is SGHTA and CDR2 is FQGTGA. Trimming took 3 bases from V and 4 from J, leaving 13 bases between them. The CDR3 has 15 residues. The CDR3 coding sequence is TGTGCCAGCAGCTTGACAGGGACTGGGTACAATGAGCAGTTCTTC. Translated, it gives CASSLTGTGYNEQFF.

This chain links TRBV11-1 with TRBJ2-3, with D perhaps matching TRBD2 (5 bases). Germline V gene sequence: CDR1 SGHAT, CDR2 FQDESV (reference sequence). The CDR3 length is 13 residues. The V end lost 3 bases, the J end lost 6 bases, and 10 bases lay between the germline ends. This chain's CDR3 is CASSFGVGDTQYF. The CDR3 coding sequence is TGTGCCAGCAGCTTCGGGGTAGGGGATACGCAGTATTTT.

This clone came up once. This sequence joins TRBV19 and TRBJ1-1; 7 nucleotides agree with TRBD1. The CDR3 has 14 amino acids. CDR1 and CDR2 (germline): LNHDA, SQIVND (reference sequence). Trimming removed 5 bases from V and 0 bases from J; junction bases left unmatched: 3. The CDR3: CASSHQGVNTEAFF. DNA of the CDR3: TGTGCCAGTAGTCACCAGGGGGTGAACACTGAAGCTTTCTTT.